The 2 T cell receptor beta chains in this list originate from one sample, sequenced in a study of blood T cells in healthy people across ages. A second 7 to 11 cycle PCR used barcoded and J-beta primers. TCRdb independently ran MiXCR on the 5' RACE reads; one entry per CDR3 protein. Of about a million distinct CDR3 sequences listed, roughly two fifths are singletons. The sequencing sample was made of blood. The receptors originated from a man younger than 35 in good health.

This clonotype was found a few times. The rearrangement joins TRBV29-1 to TRBJ2-2; TRBD1 agrees at 8 bases. The CDR3 covers 12 residues. J gave up 5 bases and V 6 bases, and 2 bases lay outside the gene matches. Germline CDR1 SQVTM, CDR2 ANQGSEA. The CDR3 DNA is TGCAGCGTGTGGACAGGGACCGGGGAGCTGTTTTTT. Translated, it gives CSVWTGTGELFF.

This chain joins TRBV20-1 and TRBJ2-5, with 8 bases lining up with TRBD1. In germline, CDR1 is DFQATT, CDR2 SNEGSKA (reference sequence). The CDR3 covers 14 residues. Trimming removed 1 base from V and 11 bases from J; junction bases left unmatched: 12. The CDR3 region has the DNA TGCAGTGCTAGAGCAGGGGGCCTGCACAATGAGCAGTACTTC. Its protein is CSARAGGLHNEQYF.